This entry lists 9 T cell receptor beta chains sequenced from one sample in a study of T cell responses to AZD1222 COVID-19 vaccine. The repertoire was sequenced with immunoSEQ multiplex PCR; TCRdb's copy has only in-frame clones and lacks some. This table holds tens of thousands of clones, about 80% found once. The input for sequencing was peripheral blood, taken 28 days after the second AZD1222 dose. The receptors stem from an adult who received the AZD1222 COVID-19 vaccine.

This clone has just one count. The J gene is TRBJ2-7, the V gene TRBV4-1, with TRBD2 as a possible D gene (7 bases). The germline V and J ends were trimmed by 1 base and 5 bases, with 12 bases remaining between them. CDR1 is MGHRA and CDR2 is YSYEKL in the germline V gene. The CDR3 has 14 residues. CDR3 loop: CASSQGLGGDEQYF. Here the CDR3 DNA reads TGCGCCAGCAGCCAAGGATTAGGGGGGGACGAGCAGTACTTC.

The chain carries TRBV6-2 or TRBV6-3 and TRBJ1-2; no clear D. The CDR3 totals 15 residues. V gave up 0 bases and J gave up 8 bases, with 16 bases separating them. Germline V lookup: CDR1 MNHEY, CDR2 SVGEGT. In nucleotides, the CDR3 is TGTGCCAGCAGTTACTCGTTCGGTACAGTAAGCGGCTACACCTTC. Its protein product is CASSYSFGTVSGYTF.

The CDR3 bases are TGTGCCAGCTCACCACAGGGCTCCAACTATGGCTACACCTTC. This translates into CASSPQGSNYGYTF. This chain connects TRBV18 to TRBJ1-2, with D unresolved. The V and J ends lost 1 base and 2 bases respectively, with 8 bases between them. The length of the CDR3 is 14 residues. From germline, CDR1 is KGHSH and CDR2 LQKENI.

The rearrangement links TRBV19 to TRBJ1-4, with 7 bases lining up with TRBD1. Germline V gene lookup returns CDR1 LNHDA and CDR2 SQIVND (reference sequence). The V gene end was trimmed by 4 bases and the J gene end by 6 bases; junction bases not matched to a gene: 11. CDR3 size: 16 residues. Here the CDR3 DNA reads TGTGCCAGTAGTAAGACAGGGATTGGAAGTGATGAAAAACTGTTTTTT. Protein sequence: CASSKTGIGSDEKLFF.

The table lists this clone with a few counts. The rearrangement links TRBV5-1 to TRBJ1-4, with D hard to call. Germline-derived CDR1 and CDR2 are SGHRS and YFSETQ. The CDR3 is 14 residues long. V lost 0 bases and J 6 bases, leaving 9 bases between the germline ends. The DNA of the CDR3 is TGCGCCAGCAGCTTGGGAGGGAAAGATGAAAAACTGTTTTTT. It specifies CASSLGGKDEKLFF.

This chain uses TRBV15 with TRBJ2-1, with 14 bases aligning to TRBD2. Germline CDR1 is LNHNV and CDR2 is YYDKDF (reference sequence). The CDR3 is made up of 20 amino acids. The junction had 9 bases not matched to a gene; V was cut back by 1 base and J by 1 base. DNA of the CDR3: TGTGCCACCAGCAGAGGGTTAAGACTAGCGGGGGGGCCGTCCTACAATGAGCAGTTCTTC. It specifies CATSRGLRLAGGPSYNEQFF. Full variable domain (outside the CDR3, taken from reference TRBV15 and TRBJ2-1): DAMVIQNPRYQVTQFGKPVTLSCSQTLNHNVMYWYQQKSSQAPKLLFHYYDKDFNNEADTPDNFQSRRPNTSFCFLDIRSPGLGDTAMYLCATSRGLRLAGGPSYNEQFFGPGTRLTVL.

The chain employs TRBV7-2 and TRBJ1-1, with 8 bases aligning to TRBD1. The CDR3 consists of 14 residues. CDR1 and CDR2 from the germline V gene are SGHTA and FQGNSA. The ends lost 3 bases at V and 13 bases at J; junction bases unmatched: 13. This CDR3 reads CASSFEADRVSVFF. The CDR3 DNA reads TGTGCCAGCAGCTTTGAGGCGGACAGGGTTTCGGTTTTCTTT.

This clone was counted a single time. V gene TRBV28 combines with J gene TRBJ1-2; the D gene is possibly TRBD1 (5 bases). The CDR3 spans 11 residues. CDR1 is MDHEN and CDR2 is SYDVKM in the germline V gene. V was cut by 10 bases and J by 3 bases, with 9 bases left in between. The CDR3 DNA reads TGTGCCACCATACAGGACTATGGCTACACCTTC. Amino acid sequence: CATIQDYGYTF.

This clone was counted a single time. The chain links TRBV5-5 to TRBJ1-2; D not certain. CDR3 size: 13 residues. The V gene's germline CDR1 is SGHKS and CDR2 YYEKEE (reference sequence). Trimming took 4 bases from V and 5 from J, leaving 12 bases between them. The CDR3 DNA follows: TGTGCCAGCAGCCCCCAGAGTAATTATGGCTACACCTTC. It yields the protein CASSPQSNYGYTF.